This T cell receptor beta chain appears in the sequencing data of a study of blood T cell repertoires in COVID-19. Per the original data handling: Reference gene primer amplification gave nucleated cell count estimates. Sequencing was performed with immunoSEQ multiplex PCR; in TCRdb, only in-frame clones are kept and a portion is missing. Clonal size and the V and J genes are those of that table, whereas D and trimming came from the DNA. The data hold around 57,000 clones, with more than 75% observed a single time. This CDR3 is built from 14 residues. The V end lost 8 bases, the J end lost 5 bases, and 16 bases lay between the germline ends. CDR1 is WNHNN, CDR2 SYGVQD, per germline (reference sequence).

The sample taken for sequencing was peripheral blood. This TCR was recovered from a woman in her sixties or seventies with acute or convalescent COVID-19. The V call is TRBV10-1, the J call TRBJ1-5; D might be TRBD1 (6 bases). The CDR3 coding sequence is TGCGCCAGCCGGGACACTTATTGCGATCAGCCCCAGCATTTT. Amino acids: CASRDTYCDQPQHF.